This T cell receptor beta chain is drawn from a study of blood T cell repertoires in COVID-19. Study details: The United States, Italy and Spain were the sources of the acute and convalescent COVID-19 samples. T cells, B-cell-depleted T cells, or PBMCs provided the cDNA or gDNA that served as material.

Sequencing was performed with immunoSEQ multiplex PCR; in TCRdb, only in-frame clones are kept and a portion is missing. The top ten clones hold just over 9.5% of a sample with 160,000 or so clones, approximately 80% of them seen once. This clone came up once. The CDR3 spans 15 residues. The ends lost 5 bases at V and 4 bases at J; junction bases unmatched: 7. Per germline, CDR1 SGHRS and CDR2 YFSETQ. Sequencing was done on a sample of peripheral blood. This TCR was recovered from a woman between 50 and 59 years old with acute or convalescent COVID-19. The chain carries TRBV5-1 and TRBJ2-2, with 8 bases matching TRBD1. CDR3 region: CASRAGTGVTGELFF. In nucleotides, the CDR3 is TGCGCCAGCAGAGCCGGGACAGGTGTCACCGGGGAGCTGTTTTTT.